Below are 18 T cell receptor beta chains sequenced from a single sample in a study of beta chain features in type 1 diabetes (dated by TCRdb to 2017 to 2018). The library was produced with the immunoSEQ multiplex PCR assay. The High Capacity cDNA Reverse Transcription Kit was used to reverse transcribe all of the isolated RNA, meaning that expressed TCRB transcripts were what got sequenced. Drawn from immuneACCESS, this table holds only the in-frame rearrangements with V and J called that TCRdb kept. Clones are partly lost; checked studies trace under half to an unresolved V gene and leave the rest unexplained. The sample yields under 950,000 clones; 15% to 20% were counted once. The ten largest clones add up to 0.02% to 0.025% of the sample. The sequencing input was naive CD4+ T cells from blood. What this sample's cell subset or site label stands for: true naive CD4+ T cells. These receptors all stem from a woman aged 18-29 years in good health.

This chain connects TRBV2 to TRBJ2-5; D is undetermined. This CDR3 has 17 amino acids. Trimming pared 4 bases from V and 0 bases from J, leaving 18 bases between. The germline V gene has CDR1 SNHLY and CDR2 FYNNEI. Here the CDR3 reads CASSAGAIENYQETQYF. CDR3 sequence (DNA): TGTGCCAGCAGTGCAGGCGCCATCGAGAACTACCAAGAGACCCAGTACTTC.

The V call is TRBV7-2, the J call TRBJ2-3; 7 bases agree with TRBD2. V was clipped by 5 bases and J by 1 base; unmatched bases: 3. The germline CDR1 and CDR2 sequences are SGHTA and FQGNSA. The CDR3 length is 14 residues. This chain's CDR3 is CASSQSGGTDTQYF. For the CDR3, the DNA is TGTGCCAGCAGCCAAAGCGGGGGCACAGATACGCAGTATTTT. Full variable domain (missing parts from reference TRBV7-2 and TRBJ2-3): GAGVSQSPSNKVTEKGKDVELRCDPISGHTALYWYRQSLGQGLEFLIYFQGNSAPDKSGLPSDRFSAERTGGSVSTLTIQRTQQEDSAVYLCASSQSGGTDTQYFGPGTRLTVL.

In this sample, this clone turned up a few times. The chain employs TRBV2 and TRBJ2-3; TRBD2 agrees at 8 bases. The CDR3 spans 14 residues. Germline V gene sequence: CDR1 SNHLY, CDR2 FYNNEI. Trimming cost V 7 bases and J 3 bases; bases outside gene matches: 6. CDR3 amino acids: CASTKRELTDTQYF. DNA for the CDR3: TGTGCCAGCACCAAGCGGGAGTTAACAGATACGCAGTATTTT.

In its sample, this clone was seen a few times. The rearrangement joins TRBV5-4 to TRBJ1-2; tentative D call: TRBD1 (6 bases). The CDR3 runs to 15 residues. Looked up from germline, CDR1 is SGHNT and CDR2 is YYREEE (reference sequence). V shed 1 base and J shed 4 bases, with 14 bases lying between them. Here the CDR3 reads CASSLNSLGGYGYTF. DNA of the CDR3: TGTGCCAGCAGCTTGAACTCCCTAGGGGGCTATGGCTACACCTTC.

CDR3 coding DNA: TGTGCCATCCGACGGGAGGGGATCTACGAGCAGTACTTC. The encoded protein is CAIRREGIYEQYF. The V and J genes are TRBV28 and TRBJ2-7, with 8 bases lining up with TRBD2. Germline V lookup: CDR1 MDHEN, CDR2 SYDVKM. Trimming at V came to 10 bases and at J to 3 bases, leaving 8 bases not matched to a gene. The CDR3 sequence is 13 residues long.

Here the CDR3 reads CASSWDRPFTSGNTRGEQYF. CDR3 coding DNA: TGTGCCAGCAGTTGGGACAGGCCTTTTACTAGCGGGAACACCAGGGGAGAGCAGTACTTC. The V call is TRBV28, the J call TRBJ2-7; 10 bases map to TRBD2. The V segment lost 4 bases and the J segment 7 bases; nucleotides outside the gene matches: 25. In germline, CDR1 is MDHEN, CDR2 SYDVKM. The CDR3 is 20 amino acids.

V usage is TRBV10-3 and J usage is TRBJ1-2; TRBD1 aligns across 8 bases. Per the germline V gene, CDR1 is ENHRY and CDR2 is SYGVKD. The CDR3 extends over 16 amino acids. J lost 0 bases, V lost 6 bases, and 9 bases had no gene match. CDR3 amino acids: CAIRNRGTGTNYGYTF. DNA of the CDR3: TGTGCCATCAGGAACCGAGGGACAGGTACTAACTATGGCTACACCTTC.

This rearrangement joins TRBV7-9 to TRBJ2-7; D is unresolved. This CDR3 comprises 13 residues. Germline lookup yields CDR1 SEHNR and CDR2 FQNEAQ (reference sequence). Trimming shortened V by 5 bases and J by 2 bases, and 10 bases separated the two germline ends. The CDR3 region has the DNA TGTGCCAGCAGCCCGTCTGGAACCTACGAGCAGTACTTC. It codes for CASSPSGTYEQYF.

This clone was seen a single time. This chain links TRBV28 with TRBJ1-5; D is unclear. The CDR3 sequence is 13 residues long. The V gene lost 6 bases and the J gene lost 3 bases, with 9 bases spanning the gap. The V gene's germline CDR1 is MDHEN and CDR2 SYDVKM. The CDR3 DNA follows: TGTGCCAGCAGGCTCAGATACAATCAGCCCCAGCATTTT. Translating gives CASRLRYNQPQHF.

This clone was seen more than once but under ten times. The chain links TRBV7-8 to TRBJ2-4; TRBD1 matches at 7 bases. This CDR3 is built from 13 residues. Germline V gene sequence: CDR1 SGHVS, CDR2 FQNEAQ. The V segment lost 5 bases and the J segment 6 bases; nucleotides outside the gene matches: 4. CDR3: CASSRGQTNIQYF. The CDR3 nucleotides are TGTGCCAGCAGCCGGGGACAGACAAACATTCAGTACTTC.

This clone has only a few counts. The chain couples TRBV6-5 to TRBJ2-3, with 9 bases that match TRBD2. V dropped 0 bases and J dropped 6; count of bases not matched to a gene: 7. This CDR3 is 16 amino acids long. CDR1 is MNHEY, CDR2 SVGAGI, per germline. For the CDR3, the DNA is TGTGCCAGCAGTTACTCCGGACTAGCGTTATCCGATACGCAGTATTTT. Translation: CASSYSGLALSDTQYF.

This clone was counted between two and nine times. The chain joins TRBV10-3 to TRBJ2-7; TRBD2 aligns across 13 bases. This CDR3 has 16 amino acids. The junction had 6 bases not matched to a gene; V was cut back by 4 bases and J by 3 bases. The germline V gene encodes CDR1 ENHRY and CDR2 SYGVKD. The CDR3 here is CAISATRTSGSYEQYF. As DNA, the CDR3 is TGTGCCATCAGTGCAACTAGGACTAGCGGGAGCTACGAGCAGTACTTC.

This clone occurred a few times. V usage is TRBV11-2 and J usage is TRBJ2-2; TRBD2 might be the D (5 bases). The CDR3 covers 16 residues. Germline V CDR1 and CDR2: SGHAT, FQNNGV. The ends were cut back, 2 bases at V and 0 bases at J, with 10 bases in the middle. CDR3 in DNA: TGTGCCAGCAGCTTACGTACCGGGGCGAACACCGGGGAGCTGTTTTTT. Its protein is CASSLRTGANTGELFF.

This clone was seen a few times. The chain combines TRBV7-3 with TRBJ2-2; possible D gene TRBD1, 6 bases. CDR1 and CDR2 (germline): SGHTA, FQGTGA. V was trimmed by 5 bases and J by 6 bases, leaving 13 bases between them. The CDR3 covers 14 residues. This CDR3 is CASSPYRESGELFF. The CDR3 nucleotides read TGTGCCAGCAGCCCTTACAGGGAGTCCGGGGAGCTGTTTTTT.

This clone was counted a few times. The sample has other DNA sequences that encode this CDR3 too. The rearrangement uses TRBV18 and TRBJ2-2, with 10 nucleotides matching TRBD2. V lost 3 bases, J lost 5 bases, and 3 bases stayed unmatched. Germline CDR1 is KGHSH and CDR2 is LQKENI. The CDR3 is made up of 15 amino acids. The CDR3 sequence is CASSPTSGSTGELFF. CDR3 DNA sequence: TGTGCCAGCTCACCGACTAGCGGGTCGACCGGGGAGCTGTTTTTT.

This clone was observed a few times. V usage is TRBV11-2 and J usage is TRBJ2-7; D uncertain. The CDR3 loop spans 15 amino acids. The germline gives CDR1 SGHAT, CDR2 FQNNGV. V gave up 1 base and J gave up 3 bases, with 13 bases separating them. The CDR3 DNA reads TGTGCCAGCAGCTTAGCGAATACGTACCTCTACGAGCAGTACTTC. Its protein is CASSLANTYLYEQYF.

J is TRBJ1-1 and V is TRBV19, with D tentatively TRBD1 (6 bases). Trimming cost V 4 bases and J 2 bases, with 14 bases left between them. This CDR3 has 15 residues. Germline V gives CDR1 LNHDA, CDR2 SQIVND (reference sequence). CDR3 region: CASSSQGRQNTEAFF. As DNA, the CDR3 is TGTGCCAGTAGTAGCCAGGGGAGACAAAACACTGAAGCTTTCTTT.

This clone was recorded a few times. The genes are TRBV7-9 and TRBJ2-2, with D hard to call. V was cut by 5 bases and J by 6 bases, with 16 bases left in between. Per the germline V gene, CDR1 is SEHNR and CDR2 is FQNEAQ (reference sequence). This CDR3 is built from 15 residues. The CDR3 nucleotides are TGTGCCAGCAGCCGGCTAGTCTCCGTTCCCGGGGAGCTGTTTTTT. The encoded protein is CASSRLVSVPGELFF.